This T cell receptor (beta chain) emerged from a study of shared clonotypes between healthy human individuals. Original data processing: ImmunoSEQ junction-only sequences lacked quality scores, so their filtering differed. The method was immunoSEQ multiplex PCR; TCRdb's version includes in-frame clones alone and lacks a portion of them. That table supplies the V and J calls and clone size; D and trimming were determined from the DNA. This sample has more than 2 million clones, with approximately 94% found just once. The germline V gene has CDR1 SNHLY and CDR2 FYNNEI. CDR3 length: 16 amino acids. V shed 1 base and J shed 6 bases, with 19 bases lying between them.

The clonotype comes from a man aged 18 to 30 in good health. The rearrangement joins TRBV2 to TRBJ2-7; D may match TRBD1 or TRBD2 (6 bases each). The material sequenced was naive CD4+ T cells sorted from blood. Subset denoted: CD45RA+ positively selected. CDR3 in DNA: TGTGCCAGCAGTGAAGTCCCGGGGGCGCGCGGATCCGAGCAGTACTTC. The encoded protein is CASSEVPGARGSEQYF.